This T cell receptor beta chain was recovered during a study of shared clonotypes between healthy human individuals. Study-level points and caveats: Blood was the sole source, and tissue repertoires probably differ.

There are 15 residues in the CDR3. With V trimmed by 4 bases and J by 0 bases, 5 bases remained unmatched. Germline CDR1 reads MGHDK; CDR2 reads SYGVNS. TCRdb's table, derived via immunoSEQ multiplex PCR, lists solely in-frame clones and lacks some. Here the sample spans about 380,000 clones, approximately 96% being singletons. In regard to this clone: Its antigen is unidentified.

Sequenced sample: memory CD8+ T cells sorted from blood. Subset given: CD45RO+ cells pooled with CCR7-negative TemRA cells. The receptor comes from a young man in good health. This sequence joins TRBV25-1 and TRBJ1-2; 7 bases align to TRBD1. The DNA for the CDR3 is TGTGCCAGCAGTGCGCCCGGGACAGCTAACTATGGCTACACCTTC. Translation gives CASSAPGTANYGYTF.